Listed here is a single T cell receptor beta chain. Its antigen is not identified. These data belong to a study of vaccination effects on CD4 cells after COVID-19. Study background: Two convalescent donors provided samples 16 days and one week before vaccination.

Assay: immunoSEQ multiplex PCR; the TCRdb copy retains only in-frame clones and omits some. The sample has more than 35,000 clones; around 74% are singletons. Pools of viral peptides were used by the ViraFEST assay to expand antigen-specific CD4+ T cells ahead of sequencing. Cultured cells yielded isolated CD4+ T cells after 10 days. Infection with SARS-CoV-2 occurred in the person between March and December 2020, and PCR confirmed it. Sequences were derived from CD4+ T cells from PBMCs cultured with a peptide pool, sampled before COVID-19 vaccination. The sequence was collected from a human donor who had a prior SARS-CoV-2 infection.

The CDR3 region has the DNA TGCGCCAGCAGCTTGGGCCAACCGAGCTCTGGAAACACCATATATTTT. It specifies CASSLGQPSSGNTIYF. The chain uses TRBV5-1 and TRBJ1-3; no reliable D call. Trimming pared 0 bases from V and 0 bases from J, leaving 10 bases between. Germline CDR1 reads SGHRS; CDR2 reads YFSETQ. The CDR3 contains 16 residues.